This entry lists 6 T cell receptor beta chains sequenced from one sample in a study of cytomegalovirus exposure and HLA in healthy donors. A multiplex PCR was run with 60 Vbeta primers and 13 Jbeta primers. The table came from immunoSEQ multiplex PCR; TCRdb's copy has only in-frame clones and leaves some out. The sample contains about 98,000 clones, about 80% of which appear only once. Sequenced input: PBMCs. All receptors derive from a man between 18 and 35 years old in good health and CMV-seropositive.

In its sample, this clone was seen once. The rearrangement links TRBV28 to TRBJ2-7; a weak D match, TRBD2 (7 bases). Trimming took off 10 bases at V and 4 bases at J, with 26 bases between the two ends. The germline gives CDR1 MDHEN, CDR2 SYDVKM. The CDR3 runs to 16 residues. The CDR3 DNA is TGTGCCACCAGCCTTGGGGGGGCGAGTAGTAGTTACGAGCAGTACTTC. Residues: CATSLGGASSSYEQYF.

In this sample, this clone turned up once. The chain recombines TRBV5-1 with TRBJ1-3; 7 positions agree with TRBD1. V shed 2 bases and J 0 bases; nucleotides not matched to a gene: 11. Germline V CDR1 and CDR2: SGHRS, YFSETQ. There are 18 residues in the CDR3. The CDR3 sequence: CASSFSGTDNYSGNTIYF. The CDR3 nucleotides read TGCGCCAGCAGCTTCTCCGGGACAGACAATTACTCTGGAAACACCATATATTTT.

The genes are TRBV9 and TRBJ2-3; tentative D call: TRBD1 (5 bases). From germline, CDR1 is SGDLS and CDR2 YYNGEE. V was pared by 2 bases and J by 6 bases, with 7 bases between. The CDR3 loop spans 12 amino acids. CDR3: CASSVGPDTQYF. The CDR3 DNA reads as TGTGCCAGCAGCGTGGGGCCGGATACGCAGTATTTT.

The chain uses TRBV27 and TRBJ2-7; 7 bases map to TRBD2. V lost 7 bases and J lost 2; bases outside the gene matches: 11. The CDR3 is made up of 15 amino acids. The germline V gene encodes CDR1 MNHEY and CDR2 SMNVEV (reference sequence). The CDR3 is CASTNGRSLTYEQYF. DNA for the CDR3: TGTGCCAGCACCAACGGGAGGTCACTTACCTACGAGCAGTACTTC.

The chain couples TRBV6-4 to TRBJ1-6; 10 nucleotides agree with TRBD1. Trimming at V came to 4 bases and at J to 2 bases, leaving 2 bases not matched to a gene. Germline values: CDR1 MRHNA, CDR2 SNTAGT. This CDR3 contains 16 residues. The CDR3, as DNA: TGTGCCAGCAGTGCGACAGGGGGCACCTATAATTCACCCCTCCACTTT. Residues: CASSATGGTYNSPLHF.

The V and J genes are TRBV18 and TRBJ1-4; tentative D call: TRBD1 (5 bases). This CDR3 contains 15 residues. Germline V gene sequence: CDR1 KGHSH, CDR2 LQKENI. V was pared by 2 bases and J by 5 bases, with 12 bases between. CDR3 residues: CASSPLRGRNEKLFF. CDR3 coding DNA: TGTGCCAGCTCACCATTACGGGGGAGGAATGAAAAACTGTTTTTT.